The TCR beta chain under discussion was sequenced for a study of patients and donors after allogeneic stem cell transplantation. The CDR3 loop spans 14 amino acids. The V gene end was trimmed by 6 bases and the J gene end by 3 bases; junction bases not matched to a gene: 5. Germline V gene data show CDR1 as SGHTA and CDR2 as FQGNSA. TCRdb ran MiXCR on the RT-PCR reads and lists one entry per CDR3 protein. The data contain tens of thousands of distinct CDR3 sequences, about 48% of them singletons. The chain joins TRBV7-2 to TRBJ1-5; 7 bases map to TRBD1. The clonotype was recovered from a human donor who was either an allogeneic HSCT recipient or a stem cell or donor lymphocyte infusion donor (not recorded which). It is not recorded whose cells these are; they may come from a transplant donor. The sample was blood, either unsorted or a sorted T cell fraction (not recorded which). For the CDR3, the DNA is TGTGCCAGCAGATCTGGGACAGACAATCAGCCCCAGCATTTT. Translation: CASRSGTDNQPQHF.